This TCR beta chain was observed in a study of identical twins. This CDR3 has 14 residues. V lost 10 bases and J lost 0, with 13 bases in between. TCRdb reprocessed the 5' RACE reads via MiXCR and lists one record per CDR3 protein. The data hold approximately 300,000 distinct CDR3 sequences, with over 8.5% observed a single time. These data also formed part of another study, on yellow fever vaccine responses in identical twins.

The genes are TRBV12-3 or TRBV12-4 and TRBJ2-4; D uncertain. The source of this sequence is a woman under 30 in good health. Input material: CD8+ T cells sorted from blood. The CDR3 reads CATDEILAKNIQYF. The CDR3 region has the DNA TGTGCCACAGACGAGATACTAGCCAAAAACATTCAGTACTTC.